A single T cell receptor beta chain is shown here with its context. The clone's antigen remains unknown. No clone much larger than this one lies a single base away; base qualities are absent. This specimen belongs to a study of blood T cell repertoires in COVID-19 (dated by TCRdb to 2020 to 2021). Regarding the study in general: Collaborator samples came from the United States, Italy and Spain and covered acute and convalescent phases of COVID-19. Sample metadata almost always included a de-identified subject ID, COVID-19 status, age in years and sex. The prospective study material was composed of cDNA or gDNA derived from T cells, B-cell-depleted T cells, or PBMCs. The dataset comprised deeply sampled blood TCRbeta repertoires from subjects exposed to, actively infected with, or recovered from COVID-19. The samples were drawn from two sources: the first 160 participants of the ongoing ImmuneRACE study, and over 1,000 subjects contributed by 6 global collaborators. The repertoires were released in a freely available public database intended as a resource for research on the immune response to SARS-CoV-2. Where available, HLA class I and class II types were taken from metadata supplied by the sample provider and were not determined by assay-based typing.

Whole blood was collected in K2EDTA tubes by collaborating institutions according to the institutions' own protocols. For TCRbeta analysis, collaborators shipped samples as frozen whole blood, isolated PBMCs, or DNA extracted from either of those sample types. Clipping removes 5 bases from V and 8 bases from J, with 6 as the unmatched junction base count. Including the terminal cysteine and phenylalanine, the CDR3 comprises 13 residues. Only the CDR3 DNA is retained, 39 bases long and in frame from the first base. Reading the germline V gene gives CDR1 SGHAT and CDR2 FQNNGV. What the authors observed across the whole study: How much clinical and demographic metadata was included differed by source and by participant, and the metadata was provided uncurated.

The immunoSEQ Assay, a bias-controlled multiplex PCR, was used to amplify TCRbeta CDR3 regions from genomic DNA. Processing in the source paper ran as follows. The number of nucleated cells in each sample was estimated by amplification of reference gene primers within the assay. To quantify the absolute abundance of each unique TCRbeta CDR3 rearrangement, sequence reads were collapsed and filtered. For each sample, productive Simpson clonality was calculated by taking the square root of Simpson's diversity index across productive rearrangements. TCRdb's version of the immuneACCESS table is confined to in-frame rearrangements and falls short of the full clone set. An unresolved V gene accounts for under half of the shortfall where checked; the remainder is of unknown origin. Clonal size and the V and J genes are those of that table, whereas D and trimming came from the DNA. The sample data list roughly 99,000 clones, and more than 70% of these were observed just once. The ten biggest clones cover around 6.5% of the sample.

The chain employs TRBV11-2 and TRBJ1-1; 9 junctional bases match TRBD1. The origin of this receptor is a man aged 45 to 65 with active or convalescent COVID-19. Sequencing input: peripheral blood. The CDR3 sequence is CASSAGQGTEAFF. The nucleotide sequence reads as follows: TGTGCCAGCAGCGCCGGACAGGGGACCGAAGCTTTCTTT.